The 12 T cell receptor beta chains below all came from one sample that was sequenced in a study of T cell responses to AZD1222 COVID-19 vaccine. Method: immunoSEQ multiplex PCR; TCRdb's copy keeps in-frame clones and lacks some. Of around 150,000 clones listed, 75% to 95% are singletons. This sample comprised peripheral blood, obtained 28 days after the second AZD1222 dose. The receptors stem from an adult who received the AZD1222 COVID-19 vaccine.

The chain combines TRBV5-6 with TRBJ2-1; D is undetermined. Germline CDR1 and CDR2: SGHDT and YYEEEE. The CDR3 totals 14 residues. The germline V and J ends were trimmed by 4 bases and 3 bases, with 11 bases remaining between them. The CDR3 loop reads CASSQPNLYNEQFF. In DNA form, the CDR3 reads TGTGCCAGCAGCCAGCCTAATCTCTACAATGAGCAGTTCTTC.

The gene calls are TRBV4-2 and TRBJ1-4; TRBD1 matches 9 bases. Looked up from germline, CDR1 is LGHNA and CDR2 is YNFKEQ. Trimming removed 0 bases from V and 5 bases from J; junction bases left unmatched: 4. The length of the CDR3 is 16 residues. The CDR3 sequence is CASSQDRGQGNEKLFF. CDR3 nucleotide sequence: TGTGCCAGCAGCCAAGATCGAGGACAGGGGAATGAAAAACTGTTTTTT.

The rearrangement joins TRBV7-8 to TRBJ2-5; TRBD2 might be the D (6 bases). The ends were cut back, 5 bases at V and 5 bases at J, with 12 bases in the middle. The length of the CDR3 is 13 residues. Germline values: CDR1 SGHVS, CDR2 FQNEAQ. The CDR3 protein is CASSQRAWETQYF. Here the CDR3 DNA reads TGTGCCAGCAGCCAGCGGGCCTGGGAGACCCAGTACTTC.

V and J are TRBV5-1 and TRBJ1-1, with D hard to call. The CDR3 has 12 amino acids. From germline, CDR1 is SGHRS and CDR2 YFSETQ. The V and J ends lost 0 bases and 11 bases respectively, with 11 bases between them. The CDR3 sequence: CASSLVDGRAFF. The CDR3 DNA is TGCGCCAGCAGCTTGGTTGATGGGAGGGCTTTCTTT.

V gene TRBV19 combines with J gene TRBJ2-3, with TRBD2 matching 14 bases. The CDR3 is made up of 17 amino acids. Germline loops: CDR1 LNHDA, CDR2 SQIVND (reference sequence). V shed 3 bases and J 6 bases; nucleotides not matched to a gene: 8. The CDR3 sequence is CASSIRLAGGASDTQYF. The CDR3 DNA sequence: TGTGCCAGTAGTATCAGACTAGCGGGAGGGGCTTCGGATACGCAGTATTTT. Combining the CDR3 with reference TRBV19 and TRBJ2-3 gives the whole variable domain DGGITQSPKYLFRKEGQNVTLSCEQNLNHDAMYWYRQDPGQGLRLIYYSQIVNDFQKGDIAEGYSVSREKKESFPLTVTSAQKNPTAFYLCASSIRLAGGASDTQYFGPGTRLTVL.

V and J are TRBV6-5 and TRBJ2-1, with D possibly matching TRBD2 (6 bases). Trimming removed 2 bases from V and 2 bases from J, with 10 bases in between. The CDR3 consists of 15 residues. Germline loops: CDR1 MNHEY, CDR2 SVGAGI. In DNA form, the CDR3 reads TGTGCCAGCAGTTACGCTAGCGAGGCCTACAATGAGCAGTTCTTC. Its protein product is CASSYASEAYNEQFF.

This clone occurred a few times. The genes are TRBV2 and TRBJ2-2, with D hard to call. Germline values: CDR1 SNHLY, CDR2 FYNNEI. The CDR3 runs to 12 residues. Trimming removed 4 bases at V and 5 bases at J, with 5 bases between. The CDR3 sequence is CASSGFTGELFF. In DNA, the CDR3 is TGTGCCAGCAGTGGGTTTACCGGGGAGCTGTTTTTT.

The chain has TRBV15 and TRBJ2-2; a weak D match, TRBD2 (6 bases). Germline V gene sequence: CDR1 LNHNV, CDR2 YYDKDF (reference sequence). The CDR3 contains 15 residues. V gave up 1 base and J gave up 4 bases, with 10 bases separating them. DNA of the CDR3: TGTGCCACCAGCAGAGGAGCCGGGGGCACCGGGGAGCTGTTTTTT. It yields the protein CATSRGAGGTGELFF.

This chain uses TRBV20-1 with TRBJ1-5; D remains unclear. The CDR3 is 17 residues long. CDR1 is DFQATT, CDR2 SNEGSKA, per germline (reference sequence). Trimming left V 3 bases short and J 6 bases short, with 24 bases between. The chain's CDR3 is CSASLAGTQLNRQPQHF. DNA of the CDR3: TGCAGTGCTAGTTTAGCAGGTACCCAGTTGAATCGTCAGCCCCAGCATTTT.

The chain has TRBV6-5 and TRBJ2-1, with 14 bases aligning to TRBD2. V lost 6 bases and J lost 5; bases outside the gene matches: 3. CDR3 length: 15 residues. Germline V CDR1 and CDR2: MNHEY, SVGAGI. DNA of the CDR3: TGTGCCAGCAGCCGGACTAGCGGGAGGCACAATGAGCAGTTCTTC. It codes for CASSRTSGRHNEQFF.

This chain joins TRBV19 and TRBJ2-7; either TRBD1 or TRBD2 may supply D (5 bases each). This CDR3 comprises 14 residues. Germline loops: CDR1 LNHDA, CDR2 SQIVND (reference sequence). Trimming removed 3 bases from V and 3 bases from J, with 12 bases in between. The CDR3: CASSIPGASYEQYF. CDR3 DNA sequence: TGTGCCAGTAGTATCCCCGGGGCCAGCTACGAGCAGTACTTC. Combining the CDR3 with reference TRBV19 and TRBJ2-7 gives the whole variable domain DGGITQSPKYLFRKEGQNVTLSCEQNLNHDAMYWYRQDPGQGLRLIYYSQIVNDFQKGDIAEGYSVSREKKESFPLTVTSAQKNPTAFYLCASSIPGASYEQYFGPGTRLTVT.

J is TRBJ1-3 and V is TRBV18; D gene unclear. In germline, CDR1 is KGHSH, CDR2 LQKENI. Trimming shortened V by 0 bases and J by 0 bases, and 12 bases separated the two germline ends. The CDR3 spans 17 residues. The CDR3 is CASSPPNTPSSGNTIYF. The CDR3 nucleotides are TGTGCCAGCTCACCACCGAACACCCCCAGCTCTGGAAACACCATATATTTT.